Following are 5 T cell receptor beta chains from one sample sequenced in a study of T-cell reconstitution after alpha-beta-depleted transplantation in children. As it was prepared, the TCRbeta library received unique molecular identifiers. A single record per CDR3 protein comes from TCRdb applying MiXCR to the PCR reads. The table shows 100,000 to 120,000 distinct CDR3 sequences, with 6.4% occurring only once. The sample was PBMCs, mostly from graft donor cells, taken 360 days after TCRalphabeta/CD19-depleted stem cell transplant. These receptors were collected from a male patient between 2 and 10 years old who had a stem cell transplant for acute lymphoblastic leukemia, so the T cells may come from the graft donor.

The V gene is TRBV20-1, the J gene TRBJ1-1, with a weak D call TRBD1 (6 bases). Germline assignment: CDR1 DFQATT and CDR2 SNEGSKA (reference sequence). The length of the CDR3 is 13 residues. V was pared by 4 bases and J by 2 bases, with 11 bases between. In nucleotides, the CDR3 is TGCAGTGCTAACCACAGGGTAAACACTGAAGCTTTCTTT. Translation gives CSANHRVNTEAFF.

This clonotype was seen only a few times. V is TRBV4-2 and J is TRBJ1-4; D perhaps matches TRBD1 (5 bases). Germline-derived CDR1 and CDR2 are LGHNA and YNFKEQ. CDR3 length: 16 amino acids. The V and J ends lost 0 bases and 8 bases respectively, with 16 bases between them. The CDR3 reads CASSQEQHLRGEKLFF. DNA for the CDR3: TGTGCCAGCAGCCAAGAGCAACACCTTCGGGGGGAAAAACTGTTTTTT.

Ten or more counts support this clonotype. DNA for the CDR3: TGTGCCAGCAGCCCTTCTAGCGGGGGGAGTCCCCAGTACTTC. It specifies CASSPSSGGSPQYF. The V and J genes are TRBV7-9 and TRBJ2-5; 11 bases fit TRBD2. The length of the CDR3 is 14 residues. Trimming removed 5 bases from V and 9 bases from J; junction bases left unmatched: 8. Per germline, CDR1 SEHNR and CDR2 FQNEAQ (reference sequence).

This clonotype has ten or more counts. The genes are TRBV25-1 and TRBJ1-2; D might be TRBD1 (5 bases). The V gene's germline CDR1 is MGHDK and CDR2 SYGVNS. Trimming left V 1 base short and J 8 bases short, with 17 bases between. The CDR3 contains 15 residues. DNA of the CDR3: TGTGCCAGCAGTGAATGGTCCGGGGGTAGTGGGGGCTACACCTTC. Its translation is CASSEWSGGSGGYTF.

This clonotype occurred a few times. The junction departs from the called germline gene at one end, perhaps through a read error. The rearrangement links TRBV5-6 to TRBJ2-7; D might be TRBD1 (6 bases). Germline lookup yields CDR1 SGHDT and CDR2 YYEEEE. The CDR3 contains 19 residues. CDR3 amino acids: CAISSGLISQGWPTYEQYF. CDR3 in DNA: TGTGCCATCAGCTCCGGGCTCATATCACAGGGATGGCCTACCTACGAGCAGTACTTC. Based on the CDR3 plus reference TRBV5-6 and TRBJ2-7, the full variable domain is DAGVTQSPTHLIKTRGQQVTLRCSPKSGHDTVSWYQQALGQGPQFIFQYYEEEERQRGNFPDRFSGHQFPNYSSELNVNALLLGDSALYLCAISSGLISQGWPTYEQYFGPGTRLTVT.